This passage covers 23 T cell receptor beta chains from one sample sequenced in a study of naive and memory T cell subsets. The treatment denotes: skin biopsy from PPD injection site in Mantoux-positive individual. The library had UMIs added by 3' ligation of an oligonucleotide to TCR cDNA. Ligated cDNA underwent four rounds of PCR with nested alpha and beta constant region primers and SP2. TCRdb redid the calling of the UMI-ligation and nested PCR reads with MiXCR, one entry per CDR3 protein. The sample lists tens of thousands of distinct CDR3 sequences, about 6% occurring once. Sequenced here: skin, sampled from a tuberculin skin test site. The origin of the receptors is an adult in good health.

This clonotype was detected many times. This sequence joins TRBV20-1 and TRBJ2-2; 9 nucleotides line up with TRBD1. After removal of 6 bases from V and 7 bases from J, the junction contained 6 bases not matched to a gene. The CDR3 covers 13 residues. Germline CDR1 DFQATT, CDR2 SNEGSKA (reference sequence). The chain's CDR3 is CSAALGQGGELFF. The CDR3 DNA follows: TGCAGTGCCGCTCTGGGACAGGGCGGGGAGCTGTTTTTT.

This clonotype occurred a few times. This chain joins TRBV30 and TRBJ1-1; no firm D call. Germline CDR1 is GTSNPN and CDR2 is SVGIG (reference sequence). Trimming removed 0 bases from V and 1 base from J, with 15 bases in between. This CDR3 region has 16 residues. The CDR3 nucleotides read TGTGCCTGGAGTGTACCCCTAGGACTGAGGAACACTGAAGCTTTCTTT. Amino acid sequence: CAWSVPLGLRNTEAFF. The full variable domain, rest sourced from reference TRBV30 and TRBJ1-1, is SQTIHQWPATLVQPVGSPLSLECTVEGTSNPNLYWYRQAAGRGLQLLFYSVGIGQISSEVPQNLSASRPQDRQFILSSKKLLLSDSGFYLCAWSVPLGLRNTEAFFGQGTRLTVV.

This chain connects TRBV6-6 to TRBJ2-7, with 13 bases identical to TRBD2. The CDR3 totals 15 residues. CDR1 and CDR2 (germline): MNHNY, SVGAGI (reference sequence). V was pared by 6 bases and J by 5 bases, with 7 bases of the junction left unmatched. The chain's CDR3 is CASSQRTSGSHEQYF. The DNA for the CDR3 is TGTGCCAGCAGCCAAAGGACTAGCGGGAGCCACGAGCAGTACTTC.

This clonotype was seen ten or more times. The genes are TRBV12-3 or TRBV12-4 and TRBJ2-1; D is undetermined. Trimming cost V 6 bases and J 8 bases, with 17 bases left between them. The CDR3 has 14 residues. DNA for the CDR3: TGTGCCAGCAGGCCCATTCTAGTAAAACATGAGCAGTTCTTC. As protein: CASRPILVKHEQFF.

A few counts support this clonotype. This chain connects TRBV2 to TRBJ1-1; D is uncertain. The CDR3 spans 13 residues. Trimming removed 6 bases from V and 4 bases from J, with 12 bases in between. Per the germline V gene, CDR1 is SNHLY and CDR2 is FYNNEI. The CDR3 DNA follows: TGTGCCAGCAGGGGAGAATCCAGCACTGAAGCTTTCTTT. This codes for CASRGESSTEAFF.

In its sample, this clonotype was seen a few times. This rearrangement joins TRBV11-2 to TRBJ1-4; D unresolved. Between the trimmed V and J ends, which lost 5 bases and 4 bases, there was a span of 14 bases. Germline CDR1 is SGHAT and CDR2 is FQNNGV. This CDR3 has 15 amino acids. The CDR3 region is CASSGVTVDNEKLFF. DNA for the CDR3: TGTGCCAGCAGCGGGGTTACCGTGGATAATGAAAAACTGTTTTTT.

There are a few counts of this clonotype. The rearrangement links TRBV6-2 or TRBV6-3 to TRBJ2-1; 12 bases match TRBD2. There are 14 residues in the CDR3. V was pared by 5 bases and J by 8 bases, with 4 bases of the junction left unmatched. The germline gives CDR1 MNHEY, CDR2 SVGEGT. The CDR3 here is CASSKLAGGHEQFF. CDR3 bases: TGTGCCAGCAGTAAACTAGCGGGGGGACATGAGCAGTTCTTC.

This clonotype was picked up many times. This rearrangement joins TRBV7-2 to TRBJ1-1; D possibly corresponds to TRBD1 (5 bases). V lost 5 bases, J lost 7 bases, and 14 bases lay in between. Germline CDR1 and CDR2: SGHTA and FQGNSA. The CDR3 has 13 residues. The CDR3 here is CASSREGGGEAFF. CDR3 coding DNA: TGTGCCAGCAGCCGAGAGGGCGGGGGTGAAGCTTTCTTT.

This clonotype has a count of ten or more. CDR3: CASSYSEGVEAFF. The CDR3 bases are TGTGCCAGCAGTTACTCTGAGGGTGTTGAAGCTTTCTTT. The chain recombines TRBV6-6 with TRBJ1-1; D is unresolved. This CDR3 spans 13 amino acids. Germline CDR1 MNHNY, CDR2 SVGAGI (reference sequence). V was trimmed by 0 bases and J by 7 bases, leaving 9 bases between them.

This clonotype has at least ten counts. The chain employs TRBV6-2 or TRBV6-3 and TRBJ2-7; D not certain. The germline CDR1 and CDR2 sequences are MNHEY and SVGEGT. The V end was cut by 6 bases, the J end by 4 bases, with 10 bases between. The CDR3 totals 12 residues. Written as DNA, the CDR3 is TGTGCCAGCAGCCGAGAACGGTACGAGCAGTACTTC. Encoded protein: CASSRERYEQYF.

This clonotype was observed at least ten times. CDR3 nucleotides: TGTGCCAGCAGTTTTGAAAGTCCGGGGGATAGGACCTCCAAAAACATTCAGTACTTC. Protein product: CASSFESPGDRTSKNIQYF. This sequence joins TRBV28 and TRBJ2-4, with D perhaps matching TRBD2 (6 bases). The CDR3 has 19 residues. The germline V gene has CDR1 MDHEN and CDR2 SYDVKM. V lost 3 bases and J 2 bases, leaving 23 bases between the germline ends.

This clonotype was seen a handful of times. V usage is TRBV28 and J usage is TRBJ1-4, with 8 bases lining up with TRBD1. CDR3 length: 14 amino acids. The germline CDR1 and CDR2 sequences are MDHEN and SYDVKM. V lost 6 bases and J lost 3; bases outside the gene matches: 3. CDR3 nucleotide sequence: TGTGCCAGCAGAACAGGGGGGGCTAATGAAAAACTGTTTTTT. It encodes CASRTGGANEKLFF.

V is TRBV5-5 and J is TRBJ1-1; D ambiguous. The CDR3 is 14 amino acids. Germline V CDR1 and CDR2: SGHKS, YYEKEE (reference sequence). Trimming took off 0 bases at V and 1 base at J, with 7 bases between the two ends. CDR3 sequence reads: CASSLGGWNTEAFF. The CDR3 nucleotides are TGTGCCAGCAGCTTGGGGGGTTGGAACACTGAAGCTTTCTTT.

In this sample, this clonotype turned up many times. The chain couples TRBV29-1 to TRBJ2-3; 9 bases align to TRBD1. V dropped 4 bases and J dropped 5; count of bases not matched to a gene: 4. From germline, CDR1 is SQVTM and CDR2 ANQGSEA. The CDR3 contains 13 residues. The chain's CDR3 is CSVGDRVIDTQYF. In DNA form, the CDR3 reads TGCAGCGTTGGGGACAGGGTTATAGATACGCAGTATTTT.

This clonotype was observed many times. This chain uses TRBV7-2 with TRBJ2-3; D tentatively fits TRBD1 or TRBD2 (6 bases each). V was clipped by 5 bases and J by 8 bases, with 23 bases between them. Germline CDR1 reads SGHTA; CDR2 reads FQGNSA. This CDR3 is built from 16 residues. The CDR3 spells CASSPRSDRGLFTQYF. The CDR3 bases are TGTGCCAGCAGCCCCAGGAGCGACCGGGGGCTGTTTACGCAGTATTTT. The full variable domain, with the rest looked up from reference TRBV7-2 and TRBJ2-3, is GAGVSQSPSNKVTEKGKDVELRCDPISGHTALYWYRQSLGQGLEFLIYFQGNSAPDKSGLPSDRFSAERTGGSVSTLTIQRTQQEDSAVYLCASSPRSDRGLFTQYFGPGTRLTVL.

This clonotype was detected only a few times. The junction differs from germline at one of its ends, possibly a read error. The rearrangement joins TRBV7-2 to TRBJ2-2; 10 bases are shared with TRBD2. Looked up from germline, CDR1 is SGHTA and CDR2 is FQGNSA. This CDR3 is 16 amino acids long. The CDR3 loop is CASRLAGGVNTGELFF. CDR3 coding DNA: TGTGCCAGCAGGTTAGCGGGAGGTGTGAACACCGGGGAGCTGTTTTTT.

This clonotype was detected ten times or more. The chain recombines TRBV20-1 with TRBJ1-2, with 7 bases matching TRBD1. Germline V CDR1 and CDR2: DFQATT, SNEGSKA (reference sequence). Losses at the gene ends were 6 bases for V and 8 bases for J; bases not matched to a gene: 12. The CDR3 covers 13 residues. This chain's CDR3 is CSAWTGTDGGYTF. In nucleotides, the CDR3 is TGCAGTGCGTGGACCGGGACAGACGGAGGCTACACCTTC.

This clonotype was seen a handful of times. CDR3 amino acids: CASSLGPNSNQPQHF. Written as DNA, the CDR3 is TGTGCCAGCAGTTTAGGACCGAATAGCAATCAGCCCCAGCATTTT. V and J are TRBV28 and TRBJ1-5; D remains ambiguous. Germline assignment: CDR1 MDHEN and CDR2 SYDVKM. This CDR3 has 15 amino acids. The V end was cut by 2 bases, the J end by 0 bases, with 8 bases between.

This clonotype has a handful of counts. The chain carries TRBV19 and TRBJ1-5; no reliable D call. V was clipped by 7 bases and J by 2 bases, with 12 bases between them. The germline V gene encodes CDR1 LNHDA and CDR2 SQIVND (reference sequence). The CDR3 runs to 14 residues. The DNA of the CDR3 is TGTGCCAGTATCGCCGGGCAGGGCAATCAGCCCCAGCATTTT. Translation: CASIAGQGNQPQHF.

The genes are TRBV5-1 and TRBJ1-5; the D gene is possibly TRBD1 (6 bases). Germline V gene sequence: CDR1 SGHRS, CDR2 YFSETQ. Trimming removed 4 bases from V and 3 bases from J, with 17 bases in between. The CDR3 contains 16 residues. CDR3 in amino acids: CASSPSPGATNQPQHF. The CDR3 DNA reads TGCGCCAGCAGCCCGAGTCCAGGGGCGACCAATCAGCCCCAGCATTTT.

V usage is TRBV4-2 and J usage is TRBJ2-7, with 8 nucleotides matching TRBD1. Germline V CDR1 and CDR2: LGHNA, YNFKEQ. CDR3 size: 13 residues. The junction had 4 bases not matched to a gene; V was cut back by 4 bases and J by 5 bases. The CDR3 region has the DNA TGTGCCAGCAGCCCAGGGGGCAGGGACGAGCAGTACTTC. Amino acids: CASSPGGRDEQYF.

This clonotype has a count of ten or more. The chain has TRBV5-6 and TRBJ2-1; D is possibly TRBD1 (6 bases). In germline, CDR1 is SGHDT, CDR2 YYEEEE. V lost 0 bases and J lost 2, with 9 bases in between. The length of the CDR3 is 15 residues. The CDR3 loop is CASSLGRGPYNEQFF. As DNA, the CDR3 is TGTGCCAGCAGCTTGGGCAGGGGACCCTACAATGAGCAGTTCTTC.

At least ten counts were recorded for this clonotype. The V and J genes are TRBV5-4 and TRBJ1-1; D gene uncertain. The germline gives CDR1 SGHNT, CDR2 YYREEE (reference sequence). The CDR3 sequence is 13 residues long. Deletions cut 0 bases from V and 5 bases from J, with 8 bases between. CDR3 loop: CASSLGSGTEAFF. Written as DNA, the CDR3 is TGTGCCAGCAGCTTGGGTAGTGGTACTGAAGCTTTCTTT.